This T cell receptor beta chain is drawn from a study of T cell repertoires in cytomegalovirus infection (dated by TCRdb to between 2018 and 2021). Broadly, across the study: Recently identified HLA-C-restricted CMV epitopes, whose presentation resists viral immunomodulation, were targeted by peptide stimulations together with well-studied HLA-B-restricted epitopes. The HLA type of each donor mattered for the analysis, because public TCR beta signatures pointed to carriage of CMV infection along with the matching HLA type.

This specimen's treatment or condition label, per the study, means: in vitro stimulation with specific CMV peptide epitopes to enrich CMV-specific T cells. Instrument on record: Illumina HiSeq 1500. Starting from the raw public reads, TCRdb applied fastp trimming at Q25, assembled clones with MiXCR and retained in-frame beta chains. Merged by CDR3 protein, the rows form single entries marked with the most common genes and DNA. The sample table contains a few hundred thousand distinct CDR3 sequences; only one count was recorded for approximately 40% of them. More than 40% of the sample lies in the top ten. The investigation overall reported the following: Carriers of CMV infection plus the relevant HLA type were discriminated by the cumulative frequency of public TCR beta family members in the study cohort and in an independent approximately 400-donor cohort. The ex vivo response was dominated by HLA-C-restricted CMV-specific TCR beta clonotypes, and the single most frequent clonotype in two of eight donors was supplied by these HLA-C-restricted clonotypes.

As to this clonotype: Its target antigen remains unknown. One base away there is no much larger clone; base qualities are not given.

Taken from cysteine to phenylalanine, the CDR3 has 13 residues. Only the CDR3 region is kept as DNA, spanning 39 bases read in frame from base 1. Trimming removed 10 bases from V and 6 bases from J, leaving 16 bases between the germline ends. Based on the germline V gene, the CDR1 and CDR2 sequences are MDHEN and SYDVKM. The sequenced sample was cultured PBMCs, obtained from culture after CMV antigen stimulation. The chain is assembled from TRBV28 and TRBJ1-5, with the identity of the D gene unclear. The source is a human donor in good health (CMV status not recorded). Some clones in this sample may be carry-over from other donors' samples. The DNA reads TGTGCCACCCTAGGTGTCGGGCCTCAGCCCCAGCATTTT. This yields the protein CATLGVGPQPQHF.